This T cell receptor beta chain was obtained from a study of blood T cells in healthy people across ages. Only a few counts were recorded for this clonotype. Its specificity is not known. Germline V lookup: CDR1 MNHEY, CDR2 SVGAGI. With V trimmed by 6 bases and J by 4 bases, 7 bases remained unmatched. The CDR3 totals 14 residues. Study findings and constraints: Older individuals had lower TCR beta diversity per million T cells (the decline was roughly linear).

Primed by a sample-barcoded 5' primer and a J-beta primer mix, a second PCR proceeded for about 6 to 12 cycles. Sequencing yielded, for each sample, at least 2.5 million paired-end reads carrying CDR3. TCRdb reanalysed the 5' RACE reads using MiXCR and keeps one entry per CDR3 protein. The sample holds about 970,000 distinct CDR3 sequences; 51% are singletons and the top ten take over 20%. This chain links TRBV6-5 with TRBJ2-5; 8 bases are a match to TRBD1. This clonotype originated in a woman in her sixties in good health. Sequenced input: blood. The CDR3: CASSSDRGPETQYF. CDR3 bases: TGTGCCAGCAGCTCTGACAGGGGCCCAGAGACCCAGTACTTC.